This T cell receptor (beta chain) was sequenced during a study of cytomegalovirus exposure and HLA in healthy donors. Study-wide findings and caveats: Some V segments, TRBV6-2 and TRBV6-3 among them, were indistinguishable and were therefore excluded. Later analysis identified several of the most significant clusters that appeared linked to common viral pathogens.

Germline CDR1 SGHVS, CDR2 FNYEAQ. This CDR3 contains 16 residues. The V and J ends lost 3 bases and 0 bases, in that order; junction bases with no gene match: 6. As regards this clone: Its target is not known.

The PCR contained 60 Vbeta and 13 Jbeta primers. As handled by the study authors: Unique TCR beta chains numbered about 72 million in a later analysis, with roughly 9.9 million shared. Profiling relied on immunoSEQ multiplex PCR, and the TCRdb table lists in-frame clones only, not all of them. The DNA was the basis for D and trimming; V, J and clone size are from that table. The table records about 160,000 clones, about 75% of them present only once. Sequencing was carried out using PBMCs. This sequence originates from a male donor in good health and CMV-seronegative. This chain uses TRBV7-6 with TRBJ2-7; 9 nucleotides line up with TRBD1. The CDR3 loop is CASSFSGGQGSYEQYF. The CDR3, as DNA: TGTGCCAGCAGCTTCTCAGGGGGACAGGGCTCCTACGAGCAGTACTTC.